Shown below are 20 T cell receptor beta chains from a single sample sequenced in a study of blood T cells in healthy people across ages. Alongside a J-beta primer mix, a sample-barcoded 5' primer served in a second PCR lasting roughly 7 to 12 cycles. MiXCR, applied by TCRdb to the 5' RACE reads, yields one record per CDR3 protein. The data hold roughly 550,000 distinct CDR3 sequences, with nearly 25% observed a single time. These data also featured in a second study, about T cells of mothers and their children.

The source material was blood. These TCRs come from a boy younger than 18 in good health.

The chain links TRBV7-9 to TRBJ2-7, with D unresolved. The ends were cut back, 3 bases at V and 4 bases at J, with 13 bases in the middle. The CDR3 loop spans 14 amino acids. Looked up from germline, CDR1 is SEHNR and CDR2 is FQNEAQ (reference sequence). Here the CDR3 DNA reads TGTGCCAGCAGCTTCCCCGCAGGAGTGTACGAGCAGTACTTC. This sequence encodes CASSFPAGVYEQYF.

This chain uses TRBV27 with TRBJ2-7; TRBD1 is a possible D gene (6 bases). Germline CDR1 MNHEY, CDR2 SMNVEV (reference sequence). The CDR3 sequence is 14 residues long. The ends were cut back, 2 bases at V and 3 bases at J, with 11 bases in the middle. CDR3 DNA: TGTGCCAGCAGTTTAATCGGCAGGGGCTACGAGCAGTACTTC. This codes for CASSLIGRGYEQYF.

This chain joins TRBV20-1 and TRBJ2-7; TRBD2 agrees at 8 bases. CDR3 length equals 17 residues. V gave up 1 base and J gave up 3 bases; unmatched junction bases: 14. Germline CDR1 and CDR2: DFQATT and SNEGSKA (reference sequence). The CDR3 protein is CSARGGRLREGNYEQYF. For the CDR3, the DNA is TGCAGTGCTAGAGGCGGACGTCTCCGGGAGGGGAACTACGAGCAGTACTTC.

The chain joins TRBV6-2 or TRBV6-3 to TRBJ2-2, with TRBD2 matching over 7 bases. Trimming took 10 bases from V and 3 from J; bases not matched to a gene: 11. There are 15 residues in the CDR3. Germline CDR1 reads MNHEY; CDR2 reads SVGEGT. The CDR3 loop is CATAYKREYTGELFF. CDR3 nucleotides: TGTGCCACCGCTTATAAGCGGGAATACACCGGGGAGCTGTTTTTT.

Of note for this clonotype: A much more abundant neighbour one base away suggests this may be a read error. The J gene is TRBJ2-5, the V gene TRBV24-1; TRBD1 agrees at 11 bases. The CDR3 has 15 amino acids. The V gene's germline CDR1 is KGHDR and CDR2 SFDVKD. CDR3 amino acids: CGKDRGLCPQETQYF. As DNA, the CDR3 is TGTGGGAAGGACAGGGGGCTTTGTCCCCAAGAGACCCAGTACTTC.

This sequence joins TRBV29-1 and TRBJ1-4, with TRBD1 identical over 7 bases. Trimming at V came to 0 bases and at J to 7 bases, leaving 8 bases not matched to a gene. The CDR3 extends over 15 amino acids. Germline lookup yields CDR1 SQVTM and CDR2 ANQGSEA. CDR3 loop: CSVEEGRGGREKLFF. In nucleotides, the CDR3 is TGCAGCGTTGAAGAAGGAAGAGGGGGCCGTGAAAAACTGTTTTTT.

This clonotype was detected a few times. CDR3 loop: CSATSGEIYTF. The CDR3 nucleotides are TGCAGTGCAACATCGGGGGAAATCTACACCTTC. The chain is built from TRBV29-1 and TRBJ1-2; D is possibly TRBD1 (5 bases). The germline CDR1 and CDR2 sequences are SQVTM and ANQGSEA. The CDR3 spans 11 residues.

This chain joins TRBV5-4 and TRBJ1-2; D is unclear. The CDR3 loop spans 15 amino acids. The germline V gene encodes CDR1 SGHNT and CDR2 YYREEE (reference sequence). V dropped 0 bases and J dropped 4 bases, with 13 bases sitting between them. The CDR3 nucleotides read TGTGCCAGCAGCTTGGGATTCAGTAACGTCTATGGCTACACCTTC. As protein: CASSLGFSNVYGYTF.

Only a few counts were recorded for this clonotype. The chain carries TRBV9 and TRBJ2-1, with 7 bases aligning to TRBD1. This CDR3 has 13 residues. Germline V gene lookup returns CDR1 SGDLS and CDR2 YYNGEE. The ends lost 3 bases at V and 8 bases at J; junction bases unmatched: 5. The CDR3 sequence: CASSGYTGDEQFF. The CDR3 DNA reads TGTGCCAGCAGCGGATACACAGGGGATGAGCAGTTCTTC. Variable domain in full (rest from reference TRBV9 and TRBJ2-1): DSGVTQTPKHLITATGQRVTLRCSPRSGDLSVYWYQQSLDQGLQFLIQYYNGEERAKGNILERFSAQQFPDLHSELNLSSLELGDSALYFCASSGYTGDEQFFGPGTRLTVL.

The chain carries TRBV27 and TRBJ2-2; maybe TRBD2 (5 bases). This CDR3 is 18 amino acids long. Germline assignment: CDR1 MNHEY and CDR2 SMNVEV (reference sequence). V dropped 6 bases and J dropped 5 bases, with 25 bases sitting between them. CDR3 coding DNA: TGTGCCAGCAGCCAACTCCTAGAGGGCCTTGCTTTTACCGGGGAGCTGTTTTTT. This translates into CASSQLLEGLAFTGELFF.

The V gene is TRBV4-3, the J gene TRBJ2-4; 8 positions agree with TRBD1. Germline CDR1 and CDR2: LGHNA and YSLEER. The CDR3 extends over 15 amino acids. V gave up 4 bases and J gave up 0 bases; unmatched junction bases: 2. CDR3 amino acids: CASSLGTGAKNIQYF. In nucleotides, the CDR3 is TGCGCCAGCAGCCTCGGGACAGGAGCCAAAAACATTCAGTACTTC.

The genes are TRBV29-1 and TRBJ2-7; no clear D. Germline CDR1 and CDR2: SQVTM and ANQGSEA. V lost 4 bases and J 3 bases, leaving 7 bases between the germline ends. The length of the CDR3 is 11 residues. The CDR3 DNA is TGCAGCGTTGTCCTGAACTACGAGCAGTACTTC. This sequence encodes CSVVLNYEQYF.

This sequence joins TRBV19 and TRBJ1-5; the D is unclear. The CDR3 consists of 15 residues. Germline V gene data show CDR1 as LNHDA and CDR2 as SQIVND (reference sequence). Trimming removed 3 bases from V and 1 base from J, with 10 bases in between. The CDR3 loop is CASSIWGSSNQPQHF. The CDR3 region has the DNA TGTGCCAGTAGTATTTGGGGTTCAAGCAATCAGCCCCAGCATTTT.

V is TRBV7-9 and J is TRBJ2-1; D gene ambiguous. V lost 5 bases to trimming and J lost 4 bases, with 6 bases between them. CDR1 is SEHNR and CDR2 is FQNEAQ in the germline V gene (reference sequence). The CDR3 totals 12 residues. The CDR3 sequence is CASSRKYNEQFF. The CDR3 DNA sequence: TGTGCCAGCAGCCGGAAGTACAATGAGCAGTTCTTC.

The chain joins TRBV4-1 to TRBJ2-7; a possible D gene is TRBD1 (6 bases). Germline CDR1 and CDR2: MGHRA and YSYEKL. Trimming shortened V by 2 bases and J by 2 bases, and 10 bases separated the two germline ends. This CDR3 contains 14 residues. In nucleotides, the CDR3 is TGCGCCAGCAGCCAACAGGGGATCCCCTACGAGCAGTACTTC. This gives the protein CASSQQGIPYEQYF.

This clonotype was seen more than once but under ten times. CDR3 residues: CASSSQQGGPYEQYF. The CDR3 nucleotides read TGTGCCAGCAGTTCCCAACAGGGCGGGCCCTACGAGCAGTACTTC. The genes are TRBV6-2 or TRBV6-3 and TRBJ2-5; tentatively, D is TRBD1 (6 bases). The DNA matches TRBJ2-7 better at its end, which makes the J call doubtful. Germline assignment: CDR1 MNHEY and CDR2 SVGEGT. This CDR3 has 15 residues.

The V gene is TRBV28, the J gene TRBJ1-6, with a tentative D call TRBD1 (5 bases). In germline, CDR1 is MDHEN, CDR2 SYDVKM. V lost 2 bases, J lost 13 bases, and 12 bases lay in between. CDR3 length equals 13 residues. The CDR3 DNA sequence: TGTGCCAGCAGTTTACAGGGACGGGACCCCCTCCACTTT. Translation: CASSLQGRDPLHF.

This clonotype was counted only a few times. The chain is built from TRBV12-3 or TRBV12-4 and TRBJ2-5; TRBD1 agrees at 9 bases. The CDR3 is 16 amino acids. V dropped 7 bases and J dropped 5; count of bases not matched to a gene: 14. The CDR3 is CASTDRQGVREETQYF. CDR3 bases: TGTGCCAGCACTGACCGACAGGGGGTACGGGAGGAGACCCAGTACTTC.

This rearrangement joins TRBV7-2 to TRBJ1-6; no clear D. CDR1 and CDR2 from the germline V gene are SGHTA and FQGNSA. CDR3 length: 14 residues. V lost 3 bases, J lost 10 bases, and 13 bases lay in between. CDR3 loop: CASSLTIIGSPLHF. The DNA for the CDR3 is TGTGCCAGCAGCTTGACCATAATTGGGTCACCCCTCCACTTT.

This clonotype was observed at least ten times. This chain uses TRBV4-1 with TRBJ2-7, with D unclear. Germline CDR1 MGHRA, CDR2 YSYEKL. V was pared by 1 base and J by 3 bases, with 13 bases between. This CDR3 has 15 residues. The CDR3 sequence is CASSQASTLGYEQYF. CDR3 nucleotides: TGCGCCAGCAGCCAAGCGTCTACGTTAGGCTACGAGCAGTACTTC.